These T cell receptor beta chains were read from a single sample in a study of T cell responses to AZD1222 COVID-19 vaccine. Measured with immunoSEQ multiplex PCR; TCRdb has only the in-frame clones, and not every one. The sample holds about 150,000 clones, 75% to 95% seen once. The sequencing used peripheral blood, collected on day 0 of MenACWY control vaccination. The receptors originated from an adult in good health. Each CDR3 is given with its conserved first and last residue. Fields, in order: V gene, clone size, J gene, D gene, CDR3 DNA, CDR3 protein. The D gene is left open where the match is weak. Clone size is not always given. Where it is, it says once, few, many or a class for expanded clones.

v_gene: TRBV7-9; abundance: NA; j_gene: TRBJ2-7; d_gene: NA; CDR3nt: TGTGCCAGCAGCTTAGAGGCCTACGAGCAGTACTTC; CDR3aa: CASSLEAYEQYF
v_gene: TRBV19; abundance: NA; j_gene: TRBJ1-2; d_gene: NA; CDR3nt: TGTGCCAGTAGTATAGATCCAATCTCCGCAGGACAAGCCTATGGCTACACCTTC; CDR3aa: CASSIDPISAGQAYGYTF
v_gene: TRBV19; abundance: NA; j_gene: TRBJ2-2; d_gene: TRBD1; CDR3nt: TGTGCCAGTAGCGAACAGGGGTGGACCGGGGAGCTGTTTTTT; CDR3aa: CASSEQGWTGELFF
v_gene: TRBV7-6; abundance: NA; j_gene: TRBJ2-4; d_gene: TRBD2; CDR3nt: TGTGCCAGCAGCTTATTAGCGGGAGGGAGCCACATTCAGTACTTC; CDR3aa: CASSLLAGGSHIQYF
v_gene: TRBV7-8; abundance: NA; j_gene: TRBJ1-5; d_gene: NA; CDR3nt: TGTGCCAGCAGCCCGGGACGGCCAGAGGAGCCCCAGCATTTT; CDR3aa: CASSPGRPEEPQHF
v_gene: TRBV29-1; abundance: NA; j_gene: TRBJ1-1; d_gene: NA; CDR3nt: TGCAGCGATTCCTGGGGGAACACTGAAGCTTTCTTT; CDR3aa: CSDSWGNTEAFF
v_gene: TRBV19; abundance: NA; j_gene: TRBJ2-7; d_gene: TRBD1; CDR3nt: TGTGCCAGTAGGGACAGGGTGGATTCCGAGCAGTACTTC; CDR3aa: CASRDRVDSEQYF
v_gene: TRBV10-3; abundance: NA; j_gene: TRBJ1-1; d_gene: NA; CDR3nt: TGTGCCATCAGTGAGTCGGTGGGCTTGAACACTGAAGCTTTCTTT; CDR3aa: CAISESVGLNTEAFF
v_gene: TRBV20-1; abundance: NA; j_gene: TRBJ2-3; d_gene: NA; CDR3nt: TGCAGTGCTCGAGGCGGGGATACGCAGTATTTT; CDR3aa: CSARGGDTQYF
v_gene: TRBV3-1/TRBV3-2; abundance: NA; j_gene: TRBJ1-5; d_gene: NA; CDR3nt: TGTGCCAGCAGCCAAACAACCAGGGACAATCAGCCCCAGCATTTT; CDR3aa: CASSQTTRDNQPQHF
v_gene: TRBV6-2/TRBV6-3; abundance: NA; j_gene: TRBJ2-1; d_gene: TRBD2; CDR3nt: TGTGCCAGCAGTCTAAAACCGGCGGGGGGCTACAATGAGCAGTTCTTC; CDR3aa: CASSLKPAGGYNEQFF
v_gene: TRBV19; abundance: NA; j_gene: TRBJ1-1; d_gene: NA; CDR3nt: TGTGCCAGTAGTATCGGGGGCAGGACGAACACTGAAGCTTTCTTT; CDR3aa: CASSIGGRTNTEAFF
v_gene: TRBV19; abundance: NA; j_gene: TRBJ1-5; d_gene: NA; CDR3nt: TGTGCCACCGGCGAAACCTCGGGGCCCCAGCATTTT; CDR3aa: CATGETSGPQHF
v_gene: TRBV27; abundance: NA; j_gene: TRBJ2-7; d_gene: NA; CDR3nt: TGTGCCAGCAGCAGAAAAAGCTCCTACGAGCAGTACTTC; CDR3aa: CASSRKSSYEQYF
v_gene: TRBV27; abundance: NA; j_gene: TRBJ1-1; d_gene: NA; CDR3nt: TGTGCCAGCAGTTTATCACCACTTAACAGGGTCGCTGAAGCTTTCTTT; CDR3aa: CASSLSPLNRVAEAFF
v_gene: TRBV7-8; abundance: NA; j_gene: TRBJ1-5; d_gene: TRBD1; CDR3nt: TGTGCCAGCAGCTTAGAACAGGGGCGGCAGCCCCAGCATTTT; CDR3aa: CASSLEQGRQPQHF
v_gene: TRBV7-2; abundance: NA; j_gene: TRBJ2-7; d_gene: TRBD1; CDR3nt: TGTGCCAGCAGCACCCGGAGGACAGGGAACGAGCAGTACTTC; CDR3aa: CASSTRRTGNEQYF
v_gene: TRBV30; abundance: once; j_gene: TRBJ1-6; d_gene: NA; CDR3nt: TGTGCCTGGGGGGGAGACCCAAGGAGATCACCCCTCCACTTT; CDR3aa: CAWGGDPRRSPLHF
v_gene: TRBV3-1/TRBV3-2; abundance: NA; j_gene: TRBJ1-1; d_gene: NA; CDR3nt: TGTGCCAGCAGCCAGGGGCTAGGGAACACTGAAGCTTTCTTT; CDR3aa: CASSQGLGNTEAFF
v_gene: TRBV28; abundance: NA; j_gene: TRBJ1-1; d_gene: NA; CDR3nt: TGTGCCAGCAGTTTATTACAGGGAGGTACTGAAGCTTTCTTT; CDR3aa: CASSLLQGGTEAFF
v_gene: TRBV3-1/TRBV3-2; abundance: NA; j_gene: TRBJ1-5; d_gene: NA; CDR3nt: TGTGCCAGCAGCCCCACCGGACAGTTCAATCAGCCCCAGCATTTT; CDR3aa: CASSPTGQFNQPQHF
v_gene: TRBV7-9; abundance: NA; j_gene: TRBJ1-2; d_gene: NA; CDR3nt: TGTGCCAGCAGCTTAGCTGGGACGGGTGCTAACTATGGCTACACCTTC; CDR3aa: CASSLAGTGANYGYTF
v_gene: TRBV7-8; abundance: once; j_gene: TRBJ1-1; d_gene: NA; CDR3nt: TGTGCCAGCAGCCCCCGATGGCAGGAGACTGAAGCTTTCTTT; CDR3aa: CASSPRWQETEAFF
v_gene: TRBV3-1/TRBV3-2; abundance: NA; j_gene: TRBJ1-1; d_gene: TRBD1; CDR3nt: TGTGCCAGCAGCACCCGGTCAGGGGGAGTTGAGAACACTGAAGCTTTCTTT; CDR3aa: CASSTRSGGVENTEAFF
v_gene: TRBV19; abundance: NA; j_gene: TRBJ1-1; d_gene: TRBD1; CDR3nt: TGTGCCAGTAGTATCAGACCCGACAGGGGGAACACTGAAGCTTTCTTT; CDR3aa: CASSIRPDRGNTEAFF
v_gene: TRBV19; abundance: NA; j_gene: TRBJ1-6; d_gene: NA; CDR3nt: TGTGCCAGTAGCGATACAGGGAATTCACCCCTCCACTTT; CDR3aa: CASSDTGNSPLHF
v_gene: TRBV28; abundance: NA; j_gene: TRBJ1-5; d_gene: NA; CDR3nt: TGTGCCAGCAGGAGGGGTGCTGGCAATCAGCCCCAGCATTTT; CDR3aa: CASRRGAGNQPQHF
v_gene: TRBV27; abundance: few; j_gene: TRBJ2-1; d_gene: TRBD2; CDR3nt: TGTGCCAGCAGTTCCCCGGGACTAGCGGGTGTCGAGTCCTACAATGAGCAGTTCTTC; CDR3aa: CASSSPGLAGVESYNEQFF
v_gene: TRBV6-1; abundance: NA; j_gene: TRBJ1-5; d_gene: NA; CDR3nt: TGTGCCAGCAGTGAACAGGGGAATCAGCCCCAGCATTTT; CDR3aa: CASSEQGNQPQHF
v_gene: TRBV3-1/TRBV3-2; abundance: NA; j_gene: TRBJ1-3; d_gene: TRBD1; CDR3nt: TGTGCCAGCAGCCAAAAGGGGGCCTCTGGAAACACCATATATTTT; CDR3aa: CASSQKGASGNTIYF
v_gene: TRBV5-1; abundance: NA; j_gene: TRBJ2-3; d_gene: TRBD1; CDR3nt: TGCGCCAGCAGCTTGGCCCGGACAGGGGGCGCTGATACGCAGTATTTT; CDR3aa: CASSLARTGGADTQYF
v_gene: TRBV18; abundance: NA; j_gene: TRBJ1-5; d_gene: NA; CDR3nt: TGTGCCAGCTCACCACCTAGACACCTCCAGGGTCAGCCCCAGCATTTT; CDR3aa: CASSPPRHLQGQPQHF
v_gene: TRBV6-5; abundance: NA; j_gene: TRBJ2-7; d_gene: TRBD1; CDR3nt: TGTGCCAGCATGTTGACAGGGGGTGGAGACGAGCAGTACTTC; CDR3aa: CASMLTGGGDEQYF
v_gene: TRBV7-2; abundance: NA; j_gene: TRBJ1-4; d_gene: NA; CDR3nt: TGTGCCAGCAGCTTAGCGGGGGCAGAGAATGAAAAACTGTTTTTT; CDR3aa: CASSLAGAENEKLFF
v_gene: TRBV18; abundance: few; j_gene: TRBJ1-2; d_gene: NA; CDR3nt: TGTGCCAGCTCACCAGGATACGGCTACACCTTC; CDR3aa: CASSPGYGYTF
v_gene: TRBV18; abundance: NA; j_gene: TRBJ2-1; d_gene: TRBD1; CDR3nt: TGTGCCAGCTCACCAAGTCAGGGGGACAATGAGCAGTTCTTC; CDR3aa: CASSPSQGDNEQFF
v_gene: TRBV27; abundance: NA; j_gene: TRBJ1-2; d_gene: NA; CDR3nt: TGTGCCAGCAGTTTATCGGGGCGTGGAGGGGCGCAGGAGGGCTACACCTTC; CDR3aa: CASSLSGRGGAQEGYTF